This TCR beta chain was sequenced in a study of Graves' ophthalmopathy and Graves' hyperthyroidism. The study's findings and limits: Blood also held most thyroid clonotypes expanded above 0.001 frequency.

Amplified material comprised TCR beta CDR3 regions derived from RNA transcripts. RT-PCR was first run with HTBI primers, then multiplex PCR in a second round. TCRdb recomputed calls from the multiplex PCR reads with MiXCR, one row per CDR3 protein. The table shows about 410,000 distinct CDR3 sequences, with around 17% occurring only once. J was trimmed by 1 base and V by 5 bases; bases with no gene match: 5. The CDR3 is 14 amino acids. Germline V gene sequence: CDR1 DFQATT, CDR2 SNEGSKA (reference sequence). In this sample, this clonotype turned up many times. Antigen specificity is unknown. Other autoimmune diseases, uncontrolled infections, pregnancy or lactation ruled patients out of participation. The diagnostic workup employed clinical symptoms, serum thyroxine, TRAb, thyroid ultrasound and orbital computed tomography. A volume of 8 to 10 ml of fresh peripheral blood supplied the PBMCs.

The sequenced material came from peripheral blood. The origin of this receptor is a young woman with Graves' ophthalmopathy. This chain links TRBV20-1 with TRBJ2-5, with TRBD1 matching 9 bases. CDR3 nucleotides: TGCAGTGCTCCTAAGGGACAGGGCCAAGAGACCCAGTACTTC. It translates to CSAPKGQGQETQYF.